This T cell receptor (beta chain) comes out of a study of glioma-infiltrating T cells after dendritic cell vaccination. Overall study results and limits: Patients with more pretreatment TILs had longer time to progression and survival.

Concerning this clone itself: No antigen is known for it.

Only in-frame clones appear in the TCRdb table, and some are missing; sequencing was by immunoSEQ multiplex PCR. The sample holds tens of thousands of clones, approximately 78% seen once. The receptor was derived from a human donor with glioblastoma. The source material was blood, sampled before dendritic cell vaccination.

CDR3 loop: CASSQYREGGYTF. In DNA form, the CDR3 reads TGTGCCAGCAGCCAATACAGGGAAGGGGGCTACACCTTC. V gene TRBV7-2 combines with J gene TRBJ1-2, with TRBD1 as a possible D gene (6 bases). CDR3 size: 13 residues. With 5 bases removed from V and 8 bases from J, the gap between germline ends came to 15 bases. Germline V gives CDR1 SGHTA, CDR2 FQGNSA.